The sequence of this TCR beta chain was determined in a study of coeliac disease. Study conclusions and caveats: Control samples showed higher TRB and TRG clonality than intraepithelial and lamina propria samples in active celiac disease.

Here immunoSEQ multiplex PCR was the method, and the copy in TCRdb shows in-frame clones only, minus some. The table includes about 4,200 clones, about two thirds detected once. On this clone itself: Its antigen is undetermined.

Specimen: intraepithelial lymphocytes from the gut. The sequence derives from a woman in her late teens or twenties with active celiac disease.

CDR3 DNA: TGTGCCAGCAGCTTGGTGGGCTTGAACACTGAAGCTTTCTTT. Translating gives CASSLVGLNTEAFF. The chain recombines TRBV5-6 with TRBJ1-1; no clear D. V was pared by 0 bases and J by 0 bases, with 6 bases between. Germline loops: CDR1 SGHDT, CDR2 YYEEEE. The CDR3 has 14 amino acids.